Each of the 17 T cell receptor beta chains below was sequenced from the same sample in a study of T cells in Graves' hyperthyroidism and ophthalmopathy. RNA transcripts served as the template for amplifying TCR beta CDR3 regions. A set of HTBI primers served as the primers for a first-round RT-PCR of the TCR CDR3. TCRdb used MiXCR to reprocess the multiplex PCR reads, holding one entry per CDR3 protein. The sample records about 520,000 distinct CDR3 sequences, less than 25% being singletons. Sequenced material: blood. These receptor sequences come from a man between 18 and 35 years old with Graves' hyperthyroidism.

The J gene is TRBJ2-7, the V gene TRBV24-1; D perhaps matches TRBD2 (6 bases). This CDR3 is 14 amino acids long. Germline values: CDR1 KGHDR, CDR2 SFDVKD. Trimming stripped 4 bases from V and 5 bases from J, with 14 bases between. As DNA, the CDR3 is TGTGCCACCAGTGACAAGCGGGCCCGAAACGAGCAGTACTTC. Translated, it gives CATSDKRARNEQYF.

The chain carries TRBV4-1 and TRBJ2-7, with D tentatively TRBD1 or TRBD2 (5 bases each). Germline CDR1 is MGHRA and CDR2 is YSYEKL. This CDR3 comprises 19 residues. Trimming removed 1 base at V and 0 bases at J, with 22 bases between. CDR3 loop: CASSQGSFGKGPPSYEQYF. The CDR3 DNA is TGCGCCAGCAGCCAAGGCTCCTTTGGGAAGGGACCCCCCTCCTACGAGCAGTACTTC.

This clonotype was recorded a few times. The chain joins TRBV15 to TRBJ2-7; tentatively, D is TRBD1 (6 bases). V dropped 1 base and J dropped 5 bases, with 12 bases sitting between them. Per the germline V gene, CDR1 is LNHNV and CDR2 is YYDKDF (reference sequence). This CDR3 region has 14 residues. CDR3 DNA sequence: TGTGCCACCAGCAGAGGGGGGCGGCCCAACGAGCAGTACTTC. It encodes CATSRGGRPNEQYF.

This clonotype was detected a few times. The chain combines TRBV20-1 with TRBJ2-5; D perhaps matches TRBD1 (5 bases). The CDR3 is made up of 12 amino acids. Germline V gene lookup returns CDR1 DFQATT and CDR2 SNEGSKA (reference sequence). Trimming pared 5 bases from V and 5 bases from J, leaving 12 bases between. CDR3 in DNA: TGCAGTGCTTTAGGGGTGGATGAGACCCAGTACTTC. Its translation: CSALGVDETQYF.

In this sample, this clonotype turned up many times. CDR3 residues: CASSPADYEQYF. In DNA form, the CDR3 reads TGTGCCAGCAGCCCAGCAGACTACGAGCAGTACTTC. The V call is TRBV28, the J call TRBJ2-7; D is ambiguous. V was clipped by 6 bases and J by 3 bases, with 9 bases between them. This CDR3 contains 12 residues. CDR1 is MDHEN, CDR2 SYDVKM, per germline. The full variable domain, its missing parts supplied by reference TRBV28 and TRBJ2-7, is DVKVTQSSRYLVKRTGEKVFLECVQDMDHENMFWYRQDPGLGLRLIYFSYDVKMKEKGDIPEGYSVSREKKERFSLILESASTNQTSMYLCASSPADYEQYFGPGTRLTVT.

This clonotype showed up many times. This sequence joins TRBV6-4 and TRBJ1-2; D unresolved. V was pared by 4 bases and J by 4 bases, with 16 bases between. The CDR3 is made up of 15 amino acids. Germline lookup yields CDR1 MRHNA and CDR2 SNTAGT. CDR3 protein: CASSVSPAGSYGYTF. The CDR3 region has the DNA TGTGCCAGCAGTGTTTCGCCGGCAGGTTCCTATGGCTACACCTTC.

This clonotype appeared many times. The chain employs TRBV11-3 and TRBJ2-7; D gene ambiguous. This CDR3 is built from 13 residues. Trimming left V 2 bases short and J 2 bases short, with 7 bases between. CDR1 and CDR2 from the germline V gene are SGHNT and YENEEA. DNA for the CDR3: TGTGCCAGCAGCTTACTGGAGACCTACGAGCAGTACTTC. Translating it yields CASSLLETYEQYF.

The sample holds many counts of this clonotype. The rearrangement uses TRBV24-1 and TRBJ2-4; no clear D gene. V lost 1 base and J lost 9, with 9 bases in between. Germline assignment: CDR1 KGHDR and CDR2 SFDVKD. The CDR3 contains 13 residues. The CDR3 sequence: CATSDFTSGIQYF. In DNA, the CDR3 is TGTGCCACCAGTGATTTTACGAGTGGCATTCAGTACTTC.

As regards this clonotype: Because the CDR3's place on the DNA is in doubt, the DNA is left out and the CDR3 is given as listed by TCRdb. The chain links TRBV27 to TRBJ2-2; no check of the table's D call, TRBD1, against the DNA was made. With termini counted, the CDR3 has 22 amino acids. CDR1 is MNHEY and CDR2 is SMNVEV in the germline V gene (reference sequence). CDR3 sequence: CASSLSLGQSEQYFGPAGELFF.

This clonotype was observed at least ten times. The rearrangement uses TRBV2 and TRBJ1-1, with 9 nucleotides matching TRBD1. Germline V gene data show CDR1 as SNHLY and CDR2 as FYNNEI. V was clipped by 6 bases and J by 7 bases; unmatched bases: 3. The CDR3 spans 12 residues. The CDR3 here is CASRDRGIEAFF. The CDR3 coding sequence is TGTGCCAGCAGGGACAGGGGCATTGAAGCTTTCTTT.

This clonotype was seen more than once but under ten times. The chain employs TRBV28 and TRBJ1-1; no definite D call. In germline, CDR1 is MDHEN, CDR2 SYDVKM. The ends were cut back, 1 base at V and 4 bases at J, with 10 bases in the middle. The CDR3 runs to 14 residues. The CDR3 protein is CASSLLGGSTEAFF. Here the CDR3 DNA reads TGTGCCAGCAGTTTATTGGGCGGGTCCACTGAAGCTTTCTTT.

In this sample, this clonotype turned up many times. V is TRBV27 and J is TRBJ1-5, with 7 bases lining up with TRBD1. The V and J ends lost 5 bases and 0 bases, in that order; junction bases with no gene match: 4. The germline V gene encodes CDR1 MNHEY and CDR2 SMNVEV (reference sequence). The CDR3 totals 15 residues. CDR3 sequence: CASSLRQGSNQPQHF. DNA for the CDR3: TGTGCCAGCAGTCTGCGACAGGGTAGCAATCAGCCCCAGCATTTT.

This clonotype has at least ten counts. CDR3 sequence (DNA): TGTGCCAGTAGCCGTGCGGTCGTTGGAGAGACCCAGTACTTC. Translating gives CASSRAVVGETQYF. The chain has TRBV19 and TRBJ2-5; D call uncertain. From germline, CDR1 is LNHDA and CDR2 SQIVND (reference sequence). Trimming took off 6 bases at V and 4 bases at J, with 15 bases between the two ends. The CDR3 is 14 residues long.

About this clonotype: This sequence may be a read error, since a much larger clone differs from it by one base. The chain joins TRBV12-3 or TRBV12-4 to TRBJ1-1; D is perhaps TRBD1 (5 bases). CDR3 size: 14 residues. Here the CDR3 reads CASRPGAMETEACF. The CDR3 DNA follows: TGTGCCAGCAGGCCTGGGGCGATGGAAACTGAAGCTTGCTTT.

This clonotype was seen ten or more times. The CDR3: CASSEIRDQPQHF. The CDR3 DNA sequence: TGTGCCAGCAGTGAAATCAGGGACCAGCCCCAGCATTTT. The chain is built from TRBV2 and TRBJ1-5; tentatively, D is TRBD1 (5 bases). Per the germline V gene, CDR1 is SNHLY and CDR2 is FYNNEI. CDR3 length: 13 amino acids. V was clipped by 2 bases and J by 7 bases, with 9 bases between them.

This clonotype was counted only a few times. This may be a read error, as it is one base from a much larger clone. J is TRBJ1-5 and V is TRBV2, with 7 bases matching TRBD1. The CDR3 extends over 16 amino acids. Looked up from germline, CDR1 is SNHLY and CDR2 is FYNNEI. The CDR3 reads CTSSERQGKGNQPQHF. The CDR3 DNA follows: TGTACCAGCAGTGAACGACAGGGTAAAGGCAATCAGCCCCAGCATTTT.

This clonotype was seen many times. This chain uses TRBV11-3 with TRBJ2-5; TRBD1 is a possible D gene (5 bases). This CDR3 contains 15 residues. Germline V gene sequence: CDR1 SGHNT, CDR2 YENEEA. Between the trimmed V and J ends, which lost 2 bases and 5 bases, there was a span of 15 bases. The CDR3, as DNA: TGTGCCAGCAGCTTATCGGGCAGGGAAATTGAGACCCAGTACTTC. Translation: CASSLSGREIETQYF.